This T cell receptor beta chain was identified in a study of blood T cell repertoires in COVID-19. At the level of the study: The origin of the acute and convalescent COVID-19 samples was the United States, Italy and Spain.

The repertoire was sequenced with immunoSEQ multiplex PCR; TCRdb's copy has only in-frame clones and lacks some. The table records 150,000 to 200,000 clones, 70% to 85% of them present only once. Participants were aged 18 to 89 years from about 25 US areas. Cohorts were determined from participant-reported clinical history. Germline CDR1 is WNHNN and CDR2 is SYGVQD (reference sequence). V lost 4 bases to trimming and J lost 1 base, with 16 bases between them. This CDR3 has 16 residues. V usage is TRBV10-1 and J usage is TRBJ1-1, with D perhaps TRBD1 (5 bases). The receptor was isolated from a woman in her forties or fifties who had recovered from COVID-19. Sequencing used PBMCs or T cells enriched from blood (not recorded which). This chain's CDR3 is CASSAGGELGNTEAFF. The DNA of the CDR3 is TGCGCCAGCAGTGCCGGAGGGGAACTGGGGAACACTGAAGCTTTCTTT.